This T cell receptor beta chain was observed in a study of radiotherapy plus CTLA-4 blockade in lung cancer. Here immunoSEQ multiplex PCR was the method, and the copy in TCRdb shows in-frame clones only, minus some. The table records 13,000 or so clones, about 86% of them present only once. Germline values: CDR1 SGHTA, CDR2 FQGNSA. This CDR3 region has 14 residues. Deletions cut 5 bases from V and 11 bases from J, with 16 bases between. This chain uses TRBV7-2 with TRBJ1-6, with D uncertain. Sequenced material: peripheral blood, taken from a patient treated with radiotherapy plus ipilimumab. The clonotype originates from a human donor with non-small cell lung cancer that progressed on radiotherapy plus ipilimumab. CDR3 in amino acids: CASSARVTQPPLHF. The DNA for the CDR3 is TGTGCCAGCAGCGCCCGGGTCACCCAGCCACCCCTCCACTTT.